This T cell receptor (beta chain) comes out of a study of identical twins (dated by TCRdb to the mid-2010s). Turning to the overall study: To test whether fetal clonotypes persist, this study deep-sequenced TCR alpha and beta repertoires from monozygotic twins, from unrelated adults of various ages, and from cord blood. To rule out contamination, replicate twin experiments were performed at different times with different library preparation protocols. The full study reports these points: Invariant T cells such as MAIT and iNKT could partly confound zero-insertion analyses, although diverse VJ usage argued against such confounding for most clonotypes. Abundant cord blood beta clonotypes carried fewer insertions; young adult naive repertoires showed a weaker similar trend, while memory repertoires showed none. Excess twin sharing in beta out-of-frame sequences was weaker because fewer shared sequences lowered the signal-to-noise ratio. Recombination models systematically underestimated out-of-frame TCR alpha sharing in monozygotic twins but agreed with sharing between unrelated individuals. Compared with coincidental sharing between unrelated individuals, an excess of low generation-probability sequences was observed among out-of-frame TCR alpha sequences shared between twins. Because the same donors could not be followed over many years, the conclusions depended on cross-sectional statistical analysis.

Every donor was a healthy Caucasian. Three pairs of female monozygotic twins, all aged 18 to 29 years, made up the twin cohort. CD4+ and CD8+ T cell populations were isolated with positive isolation kits from Invitrogen. The protocol used for the library was 5' RACE. Instrument used: Illumina HiSeq 2000. A universal primer binding site was introduced by template switching, and a unique molecular identifier was present in the final cDNA, enabling accurate counting of TCR cDNA molecules. First-strand cDNA for TCR alpha and beta chains was synthesized from specific primers in the conserved constant-segment region. Each cDNA library was double barcoded, with a SMART-Mk sample barcode plus Illumina barcodes, to control for contamination. Two successive PCR steps introduced TruSeq adapter sequences along with Illumina sample barcodes. The Illumina HiSeq platform was used with custom primers to sequence TCR alpha and beta cDNA libraries. The study's own analysis went as follows. Unique molecular identifiers were extracted from raw reads with MiGEC, and CDR3 positions were determined with MiXCR. For each individual, recombination models were inferred using an EM algorithm with the repgenHMM and IGoR tools. Shared clonotype analysis was performed with the tcR package in R, normalizing sharing by the product of cloneset sizes. To study raw recombination free of thymic and clonal selection effects, out-of-frame nonproductive sequences were analyzed. Starting from the raw public reads, TCRdb applied fastp trimming at Q25, assembled clones with MiXCR and retained in-frame beta chains. Rows merge per CDR3 protein into single entries with the most common DNA and genes. The V and J calls and clone size are TCRdb's, not the authors'. The sample records 450,000 or so distinct CDR3 sequences, approximately 15% of which are singletons. About 0.52% of the sample goes to the ten largest clones.

Of note for this clonotype: Its antigen target is currently unknown. Per-base qualities were not stored, and no clone one base away is much larger.

CDR3 length: 14 amino acids, cysteine to phenylalanine. Just the 42-base CDR3 DNA is kept, in frame starting at base 1. V is pared back by 1 base and J by 8 bases, with 11 bases lying between the germline termini. As encoded in the germline V gene (reference sequence), CDR1 is SEHNR while CDR2 is FQNEAQ. The sample was also reused in another study, on yellow fever vaccine responses in identical twins. As the second publication notes: According to the authors, in identical twins the way T cells responded to vaccination appeared partly convergent and partly personalized. Focusing on identical twins, the study followed the T cell clones that responded to the vaccine, and did so with precision.

The rearrangement combines TRBV7-9 with TRBJ2-2; no D gene call is confident. Material: CD4+ T cells sorted from blood. The receptor was derived from a woman under 30 in good health. The nucleotide sequence reads as follows: TGTGCCAGCAGCTTAGACCCCGGGTATGGGGAGCTGTTTTTT. This encodes CASSLDPGYGELFF.